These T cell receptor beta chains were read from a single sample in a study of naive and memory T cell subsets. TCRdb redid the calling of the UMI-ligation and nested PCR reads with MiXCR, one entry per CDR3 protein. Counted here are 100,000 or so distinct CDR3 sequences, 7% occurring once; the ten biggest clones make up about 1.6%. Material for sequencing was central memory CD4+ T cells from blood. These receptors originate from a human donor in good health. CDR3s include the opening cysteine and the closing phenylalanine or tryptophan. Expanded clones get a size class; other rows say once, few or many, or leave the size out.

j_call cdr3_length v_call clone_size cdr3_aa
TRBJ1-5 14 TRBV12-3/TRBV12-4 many CASSFSGSNQPQHF
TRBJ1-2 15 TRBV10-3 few CAISHGDRATGGYTF
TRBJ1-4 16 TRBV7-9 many CASSLASGTGGGKLFF
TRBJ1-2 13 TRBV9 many CASSVDLSGAGTF
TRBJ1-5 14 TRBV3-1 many CASSQDTALQPQHF
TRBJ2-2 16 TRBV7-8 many CASSLTGTTNTGELFF
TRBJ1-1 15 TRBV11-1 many CASSSQGASGTEAFF
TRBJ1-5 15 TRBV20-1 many CSAWDRGRHNQPQHF
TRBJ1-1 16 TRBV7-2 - CASSPFPGQGNTEAFF
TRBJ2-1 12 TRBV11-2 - CASSLGPNEQFF
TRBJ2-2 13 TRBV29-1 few CSVEHGGPGELFF
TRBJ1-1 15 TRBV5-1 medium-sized CASSVQGARTTEAFF
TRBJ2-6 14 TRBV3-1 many CASSNGVGANVLTF
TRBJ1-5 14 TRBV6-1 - CASSVYRANQPQHF
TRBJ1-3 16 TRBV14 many CASSQDLGFSGNTIYF
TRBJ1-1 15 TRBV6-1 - CASSVQMAVRTEAFF
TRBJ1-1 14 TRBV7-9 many CVGAGRKMNTEAFF
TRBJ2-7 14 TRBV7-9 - CASSSRGGTYEQYF
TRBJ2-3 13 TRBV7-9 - CASMVSGTDTQYF
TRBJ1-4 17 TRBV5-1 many CASSPGTGGTANEKLFF
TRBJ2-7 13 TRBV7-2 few CASSPRPGYEQYF
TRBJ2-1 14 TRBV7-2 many CASSLDRGRNEQFF
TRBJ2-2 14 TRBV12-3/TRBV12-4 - CASRGTEGTGELFF
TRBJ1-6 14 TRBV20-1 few CSAVGGGNNSPLHF
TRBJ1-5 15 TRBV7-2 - CASSLGGAVNQPQHF
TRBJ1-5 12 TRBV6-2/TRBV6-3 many CATAGPSRPQHF
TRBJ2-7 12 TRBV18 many CASRGGAYEQYF
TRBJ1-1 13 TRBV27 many CASSPGTGITAFF
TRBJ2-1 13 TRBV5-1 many CASSLDLGNEQFF
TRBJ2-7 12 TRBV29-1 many CSVGTGMHEQYF
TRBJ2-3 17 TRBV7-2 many CASSLPAGTLSTDTQYF
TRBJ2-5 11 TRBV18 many CASSREDLLYF
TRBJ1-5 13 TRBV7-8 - CASSPNVEQPQHF
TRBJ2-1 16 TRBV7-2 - CASSLVRGAGANEQFF
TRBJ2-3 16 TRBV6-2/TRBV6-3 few CASSESPESGTDTQYF
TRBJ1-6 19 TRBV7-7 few CASSSGQDFCFTYNSPLHF
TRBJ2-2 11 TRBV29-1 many CSVELLGELFF
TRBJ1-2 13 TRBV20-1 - CSARPPGRLGYTF
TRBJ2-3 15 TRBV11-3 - CASSRGGRYTDTQYF
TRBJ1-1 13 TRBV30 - CAWSVNRDSEAFF
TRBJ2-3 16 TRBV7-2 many CASSFRQGAILDTQYF
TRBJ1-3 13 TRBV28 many CASRPQPGNTIYF
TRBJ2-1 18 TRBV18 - CASSPGGGTSGAYNEQFF
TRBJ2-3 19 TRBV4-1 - CASSQPSLRGRMGTDTQYF
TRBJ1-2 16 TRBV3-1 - CASSQRGDEVNYGYTF
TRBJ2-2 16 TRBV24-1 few CATSAPGTGNTGELFF
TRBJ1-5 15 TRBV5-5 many CASSRQGGGNQPQHF
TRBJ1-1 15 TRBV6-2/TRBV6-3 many CASIPGDFSGTEAFF
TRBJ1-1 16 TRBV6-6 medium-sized CASRALRGLGYTEAFF
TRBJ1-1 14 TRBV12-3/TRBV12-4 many CASSEGGASTEAFF
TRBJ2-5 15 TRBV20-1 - CSARDVGQGGETQYF
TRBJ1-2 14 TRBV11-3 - CASSFDPGRLGYTF
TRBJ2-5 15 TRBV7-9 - CASSLVTSGQETQYF